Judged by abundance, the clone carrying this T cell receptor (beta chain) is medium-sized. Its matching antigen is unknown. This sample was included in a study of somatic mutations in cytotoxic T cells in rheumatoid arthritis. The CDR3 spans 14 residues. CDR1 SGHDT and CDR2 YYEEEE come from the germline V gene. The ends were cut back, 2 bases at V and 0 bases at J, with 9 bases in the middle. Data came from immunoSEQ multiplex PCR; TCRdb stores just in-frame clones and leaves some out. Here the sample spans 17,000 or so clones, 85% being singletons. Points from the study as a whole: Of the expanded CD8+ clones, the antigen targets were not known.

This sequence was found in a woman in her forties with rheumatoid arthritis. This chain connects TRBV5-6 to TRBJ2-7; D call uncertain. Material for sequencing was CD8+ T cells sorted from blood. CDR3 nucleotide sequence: TGTGCCAGCAGCTTCGGTCACCCCTCCTACGAGCAGTACTTC. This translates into CASSFGHPSYEQYF.